One sample yielded the 14 T cell receptor beta chains listed below, sequenced in a study of preoperative IRX-2 immunotherapy in early breast cancer. Repertoires were generated with immunoSEQ multiplex PCR, while TCRdb's copy carries only in-frame clones and drops some. Here the sample spans roughly 42,000 clones, 70% to 80% being singletons. Treatment here: preoperative locoregional IRX-2 cytokine immunotherapy. Here the sequenced sample was tumor tissue, taken after IRX-2 immunotherapy. All receptors derive from a human donor with breast cancer.

This chain connects TRBV19 to TRBJ1-3; D is possibly TRBD1 (5 bases). Per the germline V gene, CDR1 is LNHDA and CDR2 is SQIVND (reference sequence). CDR3 length equals 16 residues. V was clipped by 5 bases and J by 4 bases, with 18 bases between them. The CDR3 DNA follows: TGTGCCAGTAGTCTTCTGGGACCGACGAGGGGAAACACCATATATTTT. This translates into CASSLLGPTRGNTIYF.

The CDR3 nucleotides read TGTGCCAGCAGTGGGGACACAGGAAACACCATATATTTT. This encodes CASSGDTGNTIYF. This chain links TRBV6-8 with TRBJ1-3; a weak D match, TRBD1 (6 bases). Germline V gives CDR1 MNHGY, CDR2 SAAAGT. CDR3 length: 13 residues. The V gene lost 5 bases and the J gene lost 4 bases, with 9 bases spanning the gap.

This chain connects TRBV7-7 to TRBJ2-7, with D unclear. V shed 1 base and J shed 0 bases, with 16 bases lying between them. The CDR3 contains 17 residues. Germline V gives CDR1 SSHAT, CDR2 FNYEAQ (reference sequence). For the CDR3, the DNA is TGTGCCAGCAGCTTAGTTGAAGGACGCCCGCTCTCCTACGAGCAGTACTTC. Encoded protein: CASSLVEGRPLSYEQYF.

The chain employs TRBV1 and TRBJ1-2; TRBD1 is the table's D call and was not checked against the DNA. TRBV1 is listed as a pseudogene. The CDR3 runs 15 residues. CDR3 DNA: TGCGCCAGCAGCCAAGACTCCGGGACATTCTATGGCTACACCTTC. Its translation: CASSQDSGTFYGYTF.

The chain has TRBV7-8 and TRBJ2-3; TRBD1 matches at 9 bases. Germline lookup yields CDR1 SGHVS and CDR2 FQNEAQ. The CDR3 runs to 17 residues. V trimming: 4 bases; J trimming: 6 bases; junction bases outside the gene matches: 14. CDR3 bases: TGTGCCAGCAGCTCGGATCAACAGGGGGCCTACGGGGATACGCAGTATTTT. It is translated as CASSSDQQGAYGDTQYF.

The J gene is TRBJ1-3, the V gene TRBV6-8; a weak D match, TRBD1 (5 bases). Germline V gene sequence: CDR1 MNHGY, CDR2 SAAAGT. CDR3 length: 15 residues. V was shortened by 6 bases and J by 0 bases, with 12 bases between the two germline ends. CDR3 sequence: CASSPTDSSGNTIYF. The CDR3 nucleotides read TGTGCCAGCAGCCCGACAGACTCCTCTGGAAACACCATATATTTT.

The rearrangement joins TRBV5-1 to TRBJ1-1; 8 bases map to TRBD1. Per germline, CDR1 SGHRS and CDR2 YFSETQ. CDR3 length equals 15 residues. V was pared by 3 bases and J by 1 base, with 5 bases of the junction left unmatched. The CDR3 sequence is CASSWITGGNTEAFF. The CDR3 DNA follows: TGCGCCAGCAGCTGGATTACAGGGGGGAACACTGAAGCTTTCTTT.

The V and J genes are TRBV28 and TRBJ1-1, with unresolved D. V shed 5 bases and J shed 1 base, with 11 bases lying between them. Germline values: CDR1 MDHEN, CDR2 SYDVKM. CDR3 length equals 14 residues. This CDR3 is CASSPGNRNTEAFF. CDR3 bases: TGTGCCAGCAGTCCTGGGAACAGGAACACTGAAGCTTTCTTT.

The chain carries TRBV18 and TRBJ1-4; 9 bases agree with TRBD1. Trimming cost V 3 bases and J 8 bases; bases outside gene matches: 4. The V gene's germline CDR1 is KGHSH and CDR2 LQKENI. The CDR3 is 14 residues long. The CDR3 DNA is TGTGCCAGCTCACCCCGACAGGGGGACGAAAAACTGTTTTTT. It yields the protein CASSPRQGDEKLFF.

The chain couples TRBV7-4 to TRBJ2-7; D is possibly TRBD2 (6 bases). V gave up 1 base and J gave up 2 bases, with 12 bases separating them. This CDR3 has 15 amino acids. The germline V gene has CDR1 SGHVT and CDR2 SQSDAQ. CDR3 coding DNA: TGTGCCAGCAGCTTAGTGCCGGGGGTCACCTACGAGCAGTACTTC. Its translation: CASSLVPGVTYEQYF.

The chain joins TRBV19 to TRBJ2-1, with TRBD1 identical over 10 bases. The CDR3 loop spans 15 amino acids. The germline V gene has CDR1 LNHDA and CDR2 SQIVND (reference sequence). The J segment lost 7 bases and the V segment lost 5 bases, leaving 8 bases of the junction unmatched. Here the CDR3 reads CASSLMGQGRNEQFF. The CDR3 DNA reads as TGTGCCAGTAGTTTGATGGGACAGGGGCGGAATGAGCAGTTCTTC.

This clone is a singleton in its sample. CDR3 nucleotides: TGTGCCAGCAGTGCAGGGGTCAATCAGCCCCAGCATTTT. Translating it yields CASSAGVNQPQHF. J is TRBJ1-5 and V is TRBV6-8, with D perhaps matching TRBD1 (6 bases). Trimming shortened V by 5 bases and J by 3 bases, and 8 bases separated the two germline ends. The CDR3 spans 13 residues. Germline V CDR1 and CDR2: MNHGY, SAAAGT.

This clone has only a few counts. The rearrangement uses TRBV6-8 and TRBJ2-3; 7 bases are shared with TRBD1. Trimming removed 6 bases from V and 4 bases from J; junction bases left unmatched: 10. Looked up from germline, CDR1 is MNHGY and CDR2 is SAAAGT. This CDR3 is built from 15 residues. In nucleotides, the CDR3 is TGTGCCAGCAGGCGCGACAGGGATCGAGCAGATACGCAGTATTTT. Translating it yields CASRRDRDRADTQYF.

The chain carries TRBV5-1 and TRBJ1-4; 10 nucleotides align to TRBD1. The germline V gene has CDR1 SGHRS and CDR2 YFSETQ. The V and J ends lost 0 bases and 7 bases, in that order; junction bases with no gene match: 6. The CDR3 length is 16 residues. CDR3 region: CASSLGDRGSREKLFF. DNA for the CDR3: TGCGCCAGCAGCTTGGGGGACAGGGGTAGCCGTGAAAAACTGTTTTTT.